The rows below give T cell receptor beta chains drawn from one sample of a study of blood T cell repertoires in COVID-19. Some clones are missing from TCRdb's copy, which holds only in-frame ones; the method was immunoSEQ multiplex PCR. The table has 150,000 to 200,000 clones, roughly 84% seen once. The sample comprised peripheral blood. These receptors originate from a human donor with acute or convalescent COVID-19. The donor label of this sample is uncertain. CDR3s include the opening cysteine and the closing phenylalanine or tryptophan. The order of the fields is D gene, V gene, clone size, J gene, CDR3 protein, CDR3 DNA. D genes are given only for firm matches. Size values are once, few and many counts, or a class for expanded clones, and some rows have none.

>NA|TRBV5-4|NA|TRBJ2-7
CASLRQGGDEQYF
TGTGCCAGTTTAAGGCAGGGGGGAGATGAGCAGTACTTC
>TRBD1|TRBV3-1/TRBV3-2|NA|TRBJ2-7
CASSQGRDSFYEQYF
TGTGCCAGCAGCCAAGGCCGGGACAGTTTCTACGAGCAGTACTTC
>TRBD2|TRBV10-3|few|TRBJ2-1
CAISERTSGGGSNEQFF
TGTGCCATCAGTGAAAGGACTAGCGGGGGAGGAAGCAATGAGCAGTTCTTC
>NA|TRBV11-2|NA|TRBJ1-6
CASSLAFSPLHF
TGTGCCAGCAGCTTAGCATTTTCACCCCTCCACTTT
>TRBD1|TRBV6-2/TRBV6-3|NA|TRBJ2-5
CASSYPGQGLKETQYF
TGTGCCAGCAGTTACCCCGGACAGGGCCTTAAAGAGACCCAGTACTTC
>NA|TRBV28|NA|TRBJ2-3
CASSLGGSDTQYF
TGTGCCAGCAGTTTAGGCGGGTCAGATACGCAGTATTTT
>TRBD2|TRBV7-9|NA|TRBJ2-7
CASTYAGGSGYEQYF
TGTGCCAGCACCTATGCTGGCGGGAGCGGCTACGAGCAGTACTTC
>NA|TRBV5-1|NA|TRBJ2-2
CASMPEGNTGELFF
TGCGCCAGCATGCCGGAGGGCAACACCGGGGAGCTGTTTTTT
>NA|TRBV28|NA|TRBJ2-1
CASIAAGVTYNEQFF
TGTGCCAGCATCGCGGCAGGGGTGACCTACAATGAGCAGTTCTTC
>NA|TRBV6-5|once|TRBJ2-1
CASSLRPTYNEQFF
TGTGCCAGCAGCCTGCGTCCTACCTACAATGAGCAGTTCTTC
>NA|TRBV19|NA|TRBJ2-7
CASSTHRDSYEQYF
TGTGCCAGTAGTACCCACAGGGACTCCTACGAGCAGTACTTC
>TRBD2|TRBV29-1|NA|TRBJ2-7
CSVEVGTSGSTTSEQYF
TGCAGCGTTGAAGTTGGGACTAGCGGGAGCACGACATCCGAGCAGTACTTC
>NA|TRBV28|NA|TRBJ2-1
CASSPGLTGPEQFF
TGTGCCAGCAGTCCTGGACTTACCGGGCCTGAGCAGTTCTTC
>NA|TRBV19|NA|TRBJ1-2
CASSGGGKGNFPPNYGYTF
TGTGCCAGTAGTGGGGGAGGGAAGGGAAACTTTCCCCCTAACTATGGCTACACCTTC
>NA|TRBV7-9|NA|TRBJ2-1
CASSLVSLGRGYNEQFF
TGTGCCAGCAGCTTAGTTTCCTTGGGTCGAGGGTACAATGAGCAGTTCTTC